This T cell receptor (beta chain) was sequenced for a study of a mutant IDH1 vaccine in newly diagnosed glioma. Study observations and caveats: Changes in the top peripheral T cell clonotypes seemingly had no bearing on pseudoprogression.

Time point noted: week 5, during vaccination. Vaccination used 300 ug of mutant IDH1 20-mer peptide per dose, with topical imiquimod. Donor diagnoses consisted of new WHO grade 3 or 4 IDH1-mutant, ATRX-lost astrocytomas. Germline values: CDR1 MDHEN, CDR2 SYDVKM. With 6 bases removed from V and 7 bases from J, the gap between germline ends came to 24 bases. This CDR3 contains 16 residues. Note on this clone: Its antigen is undetermined.

Sequenced by immunoSEQ multiplex PCR; TCRdb stores in-frame clones only, minus some. This table has roughly 39,000 clones, 80% to 90% appearing once. The rearrangement joins TRBV28 to TRBJ2-5; TRBD2 might be the D (5 bases). The sequence derives from a man aged 35-49 years with glioma. The material sequenced was PBMCs, taken from a glioma patient whose treatment included an IDH1 peptide vaccine. CDR3 sequence reads: CASSPLGFLFRGTQYF. The CDR3 DNA reads TGTGCCAGCAGCCCTCTTGGGTTTCTTTTCCGGGGGACCCAGTACTTC.